These 24 T cell receptor beta chains share one sample of origin, sequenced in a study of a mutant IDH1 vaccine in newly diagnosed glioma. Sample time point: baseline, week 1 (first vaccination visit). The treatment: pre-vaccination baseline after standard-of-care therapy. This table comes from immunoSEQ multiplex PCR, and its TCRdb copy is limited to in-frame clones, with some not included. Here the sample spans tens of thousands of clones, about nine tenths being singletons. The source was PBMCs, collected from a glioma patient treated with radiotherapy, temozolomide or both. The receptors originated from a man aged 40-55 years with glioma.

This rearrangement joins TRBV6-4 to TRBJ2-3, with unresolved D. Germline V CDR1 and CDR2: MRHNA, SNTAGT. CDR3 length: 13 amino acids. V lost 6 bases and J 2 bases, leaving 9 bases between the germline ends. The CDR3 bases are TGTGCCAGCAGGTGTGTGCCCACAGATACGCAGTATTTT. It is translated as CASRCVPTDTQYF.

The V and J genes are TRBV5-6 and TRBJ2-5; a possible D gene is TRBD1 (5 bases). Trimming took off 0 bases at V and 4 bases at J, with 10 bases between the two ends. The CDR3 contains 14 residues. CDR1 and CDR2 (germline): SGHDT, YYEEEE. The DNA of the CDR3 is TGTGCCAGCAGCTTGGTATCAGGGTCAGAGACCCAGTACTTC. This sequence encodes CASSLVSGSETQYF.

This chain joins TRBV7-2 and TRBJ2-1; D call uncertain. The germline CDR1 and CDR2 sequences are SGHTA and FQGNSA. CDR3 length: 14 residues. V was cut by 2 bases and J by 2 bases, with 7 bases left in between. The CDR3: CASSLLEPYNEQFF. In nucleotides, the CDR3 is TGTGCCAGCAGCTTACTCGAACCCTACAATGAGCAGTTCTTC.

This sequence joins TRBV27 and TRBJ1-2; the D is unclear. The germline gives CDR1 MNHEY, CDR2 SMNVEV (reference sequence). The ends were cut back, 4 bases at V and 2 bases at J, with 17 bases in the middle. The CDR3 is 16 residues long. The DNA of the CDR3 is TGTGCCAGCAGTTCCAGAAGCGACCGAGAAAACTATGGCTACACCTTC. Translation: CASSSRSDRENYGYTF.

The J gene is TRBJ2-7, the V gene TRBV6-4; 8 nucleotides align to TRBD2. The junction had 7 bases not matched to a gene; V was cut back by 3 bases and J by 9 bases. The CDR3 consists of 13 residues. Germline loops: CDR1 MRHNA, CDR2 SNTAGT. The CDR3 region is CASSEVTGGRQYF. The CDR3 DNA reads TGTGCCAGCAGTGAGGTTACGGGAGGGAGGCAGTACTTC.

V is TRBV7-2 and J is TRBJ2-1, with 7 positions matching TRBD2. Unmatched junction bases numbered 3, after V lost 3 bases and J lost 7 bases. CDR1 is SGHTA, CDR2 FQGNSA, per germline. This CDR3 has 13 residues. CDR3 protein: CASSFWGGNEQFF. The CDR3, as DNA: TGTGCCAGCAGCTTTTGGGGAGGGAATGAGCAGTTCTTC.

The V call is TRBV4-1, the J call TRBJ2-7; unclear D gene. The CDR3 has 13 residues. Trimming took 1 base from V and 5 from J, leaving 9 bases between them. Germline CDR1 is MGHRA and CDR2 is YSYEKL. As DNA, the CDR3 is TGCGCCAGCAGCCAAGGGTTCGAGGACGAGCAGTACTTC. It yields the protein CASSQGFEDEQYF.

The chain carries TRBV9 and TRBJ2-3; no reliable D call. The CDR3 runs to 14 residues. Trimming left V 3 bases short and J 2 bases short, with 10 bases between. Germline lookup yields CDR1 SGDLS and CDR2 YYNGEE. The CDR3 coding sequence is TGTGCCAGCAGCGATTCGCTGGCCACAGATACGCAGTATTTT. Its translation: CASSDSLATDTQYF.

This chain's CDR3 is CASSLDNRPGQFF. Here the CDR3 DNA reads TGTGCCAGCAGCTTGGACAACCGGCCTGGGCAGTTCTTC. The chain combines TRBV11-1 with TRBJ2-1; TRBD1 is a possible D gene (5 bases). V lost 3 bases, J lost 12 bases, and 15 bases lay in between. Germline V gene lookup returns CDR1 SGHAT and CDR2 FQDESV (reference sequence). CDR3 length: 13 amino acids.

The chain is built from TRBV5-1 and TRBJ2-1; D might be TRBD1 or TRBD2, each matching 6 bases. Trimming removed 10 bases from V and 6 bases from J, with 17 bases in between. Germline V CDR1 and CDR2: SGHRS, YFSETQ. The CDR3 is 13 residues long. In DNA form, the CDR3 reads TGCGCCGCGGGACGGGGGCAGGGCAATGAGCAGTTCTTC. This sequence encodes CAAGRGQGNEQFF.

V gene TRBV5-1 combines with J gene TRBJ1-4, with a tentative D call TRBD1 (6 bases). The CDR3 has 14 amino acids. CDR1 and CDR2 from the germline V gene are SGHRS and YFSETQ. Between the trimmed V and J ends, which lost 1 base and 8 bases, there was a span of 12 bases. The CDR3 nucleotides are TGCGCCAGCAGCTTGACAGGGTTGCGGGAAAAACTGTTTTTT. It is translated as CASSLTGLREKLFF. Using reference TRBV5-1 and TRBJ1-4 for the parts outside the CDR3, the full variable domain is KAGVTQTPRYLIKTRGQQVTLSCSPISGHRSVSWYQQTPGQGLQFLFEYFSETQRNKGNFPGRFSGRQFSNSRSEMNVSTLELGDSALYLCASSLTGLREKLFFGSGTQLSVL.

In nucleotides, the CDR3 is TGTGCCAGCAGTGACCGCGGGGTCCGTGGCACTGAAGCTTTCTTT. The encoded protein is CASSDRGVRGTEAFF. The rearrangement uses TRBV27 and TRBJ1-1, with unresolved D. This CDR3 comprises 15 residues. Germline V gene data show CDR1 as MNHEY and CDR2 as SMNVEV (reference sequence). V was pared by 5 bases and J by 4 bases, with 17 bases between.

The chain has TRBV12-5 and TRBJ2-7, with 7 bases identical to TRBD1. CDR1 and CDR2 (germline): LGHNT, FRNRAP. The CDR3 length is 14 residues. V lost 5 bases and J lost 4; bases outside the gene matches: 8. The DNA of the CDR3 is TGTGCTAGTGGTGCTACAGGGGTGGTATACGAGCAGTACTTC. Protein product: CASGATGVVYEQYF.

The sample holds one count of this clone. The genes are TRBV13 and TRBJ2-5; D unclear. The germline V gene has CDR1 PRHDT and CDR2 FYEKMQ (reference sequence). With 0 bases removed from V and 4 bases from J, the gap between germline ends came to 6 bases. The CDR3 is made up of 13 amino acids. For the CDR3, the DNA is TGTGCCAGCAGCTTAGGGCAGGTAGAGACCCAGTACTTC. Its translation: CASSLGQVETQYF.

This clone was counted a single time. The chain recombines TRBV9 with TRBJ1-3, with D unclear. Germline loops: CDR1 SGDLS, CDR2 YYNGEE. The CDR3 is made up of 15 amino acids. V was pared by 4 bases and J by 0 bases, with 11 bases between. The CDR3 sequence: CASSLKPLSGNTIYF. CDR3 DNA sequence: TGTGCCAGCAGCCTCAAGCCACTCTCTGGAAACACCATATATTTT.

The V call is TRBV19, the J call TRBJ2-7, with TRBD2 matching over 8 bases. Germline V gene sequence: CDR1 LNHDA, CDR2 SQIVND (reference sequence). Losses at the gene ends were 3 bases for V and 4 bases for J; bases not matched to a gene: 5. The CDR3 is 14 amino acids. For the CDR3, the DNA is TGTGCCAGTAGTATGCCAGCGGGAGAATACGAGCAGTACTTC. Residues: CASSMPAGEYEQYF.

The gene calls are TRBV27 and TRBJ1-1; D is uncertain. Trimming removed 0 bases at V and 6 bases at J, with 14 bases between. The CDR3 length is 15 residues. Per the germline V gene, CDR1 is MNHEY and CDR2 is SMNVEV (reference sequence). The CDR3 coding sequence is TGTGCCAGCAGTTTATCGCAGTCTCGCACGGCTGAAGCTTTCTTT. It yields the protein CASSLSQSRTAEAFF.

The chain recombines TRBV5-1 with TRBJ2-7; TRBD1 agrees at 7 bases. The CDR3 loop spans 14 amino acids. J gave up 2 bases and V 4 bases, and 6 bases lay outside the gene matches. CDR1 is SGHRS and CDR2 is YFSETQ in the germline V gene. CDR3 bases: TGCGCCAGCAGCCTCAACAGGGGCCCCTACGAGCAGTACTTC. Amino acid sequence: CASSLNRGPYEQYF. The whole variable domain, remainder taken from reference TRBV5-1 and TRBJ2-7, is KAGVTQTPRYLIKTRGQQVTLSCSPISGHRSVSWYQQTPGQGLQFLFEYFSETQRNKGNFPGRFSGRQFSNSRSEMNVSTLELGDSALYLCASSLNRGPYEQYFGPGTRLTVT.

This clone was seen just once. The V and J genes are TRBV5-6 and TRBJ2-7, with 11 bases that match TRBD1. The CDR3 is made up of 14 amino acids. Germline trimming cut 2 bases from V and 3 bases from J; bases unmatched to any gene: 1. Germline assignment: CDR1 SGHDT and CDR2 YYEEEE. CDR3 sequence (DNA): TGTGCCAGCAGCTTTGGGACAGGGGGCTACGAGCAGTACTTC. This encodes CASSFGTGGYEQYF.

This clone appeared a single time. This rearrangement joins TRBV6-1 to TRBJ1-5; possible D gene TRBD1, 6 bases. Looked up from germline, CDR1 is MNHNS and CDR2 is SASEGT. Deletions cut 6 bases from V and 4 bases from J, with 13 bases between. This CDR3 spans 14 amino acids. The CDR3 sequence: CASRSGQLNQPQHF. The CDR3 nucleotides read TGTGCCAGCAGGAGCGGACAGTTAAATCAGCCCCAGCATTTT.

This chain uses TRBV10-3 with TRBJ2-4; D tentatively reads TRBD1 or TRBD2 (5 bases each). The V end lost 0 bases, the J end lost 7 bases, and 13 bases lay between the germline ends. CDR1 is ENHRY and CDR2 is SYGVKD in the germline V gene. CDR3 length: 15 residues. As DNA, the CDR3 is TGTGCCATCAGTGAGTCCAGGGAGTCATGGAACATTCAGTACTTC. Its protein product is CAISESRESWNIQYF.

DNA for the CDR3: TGCAGCGTTGCCGGGACTAGCGGTGGTGAGCAGTTCTTC. Translated, it gives CSVAGTSGGEQFF. The chain uses TRBV29-1 and TRBJ2-1; 11 bases align to TRBD2. The CDR3 contains 13 residues. Germline CDR1 is SQVTM and CDR2 is ANQGSEA. Trimming cost V 4 bases and J 9 bases; bases outside gene matches: 5.

The V gene is TRBV9, the J gene TRBJ2-7, with 13 bases fitting TRBD2. Germline V lookup: CDR1 SGDLS, CDR2 YYNGEE. The CDR3 is made up of 16 amino acids. The V gene end was trimmed by 4 bases and the J gene end by 3 bases; junction bases not matched to a gene: 7. CDR3 coding DNA: TGTGCCAGCAGCCCCTGGACTAGCGGGAGTAACTACGAGCAGTACTTC. It codes for CASSPWTSGSNYEQYF.

The table lists this clone with a count of one. The rearrangement uses TRBV23-1 and TRBJ2-7; D remains ambiguous. TRBV23-1 is an ORF, and what it does is uncertain. Trimming took off 3 bases at V and 1 base at J, with 16 bases between the two ends. This CDR3 comprises 16 residues. CDR3 residues: CASSQSPNLSSYEQYF. The CDR3, as DNA: TGCGCCAGCAGTCAGTCGCCTAACTTGTCATCCTACGAGCAGTACTTC.